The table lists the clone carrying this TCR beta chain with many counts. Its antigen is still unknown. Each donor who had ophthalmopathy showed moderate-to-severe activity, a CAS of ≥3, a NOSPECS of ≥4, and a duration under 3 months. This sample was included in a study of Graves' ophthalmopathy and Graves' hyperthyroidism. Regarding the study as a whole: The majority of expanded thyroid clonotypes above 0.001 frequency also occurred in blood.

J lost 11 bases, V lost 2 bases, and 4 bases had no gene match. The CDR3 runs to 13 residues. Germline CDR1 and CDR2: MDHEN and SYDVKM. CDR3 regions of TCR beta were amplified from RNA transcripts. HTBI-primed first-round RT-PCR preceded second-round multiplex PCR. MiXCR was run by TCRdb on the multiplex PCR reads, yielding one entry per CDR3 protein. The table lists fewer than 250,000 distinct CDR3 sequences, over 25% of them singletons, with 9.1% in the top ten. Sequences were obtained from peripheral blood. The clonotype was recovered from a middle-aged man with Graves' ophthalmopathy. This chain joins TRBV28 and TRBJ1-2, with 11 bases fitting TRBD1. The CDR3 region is CASSLPGQGAYTF. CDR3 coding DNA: TGTGCCAGCAGTTTACCTGGACAGGGGGCTTACACCTTC.